This note documents a single T cell receptor (beta chain) sequence. Per the germline V gene, CDR1 is MNHEY and CDR2 is SVGAGI. The CDR3 covers 15 residues. V lost 1 base and J lost 7, with 16 bases in between. This sample is part of a study of control samples from healthy donors and cancer patients. Produced via immunoSEQ multiplex PCR; TCRdb's table is partial and in-frame only. The repertoire holds fewer than 85,000 clones, with 94% as singletons. The clonotype originates from a woman aged 25-40 years in good health. J is TRBJ1-2 and V is TRBV6-5; the D gene is possibly TRBD1 (6 bases). What was sequenced was blood. CDR3 loop: CASSYYPEGGGGYTF. CDR3 sequence (DNA): TGTGCCAGCAGTTACTACCCCGAAGGGGGTGGTGGCTACACCTTC.